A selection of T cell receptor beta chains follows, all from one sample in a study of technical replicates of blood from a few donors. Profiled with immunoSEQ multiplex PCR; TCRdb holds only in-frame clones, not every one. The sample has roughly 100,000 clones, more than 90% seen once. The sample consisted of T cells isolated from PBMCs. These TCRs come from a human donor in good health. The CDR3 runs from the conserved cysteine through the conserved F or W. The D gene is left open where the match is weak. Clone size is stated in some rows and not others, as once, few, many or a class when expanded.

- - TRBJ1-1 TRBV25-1 TGTGCCAGCGGGGGGGACTCCCCGAACACTGAAGCTTTCTTT CASGGDSPNTEAFF
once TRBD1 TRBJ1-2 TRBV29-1 TGCAGCTCGACAGGGGAAGACTATGGCTACACCTTC CSSTGEDYGYTF
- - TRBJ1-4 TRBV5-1 TGCGCCAGCAGCTTGGTGGCCGGGGATGGCTTTAGTGAAAAACTGTTTTTT CASSLVAGDGFSEKLFF
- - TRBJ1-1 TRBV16 TGTGCCAGCAGCCCTGACCTGGGGCCGTACACTGAAGCTTTCTTT CASSPDLGPYTEAFF
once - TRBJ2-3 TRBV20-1 TGCAGTGCCCCCCCCGCAGATACGCAGTATTTT CSAPPADTQYF
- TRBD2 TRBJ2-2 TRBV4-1 TGCGCCAGCAGCCAAGATCCTTTTCGACTAGCTGTCGGGGAGCTGTTTTTT CASSQDPFRLAVGELFF
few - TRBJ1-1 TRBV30 TGTGCCTGGAACAGGGAAATGAACACTGAAGCTTTCTTT CAWNREMNTEAFF
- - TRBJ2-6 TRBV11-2 TGTGCCAGCAGCTTAGATTGGCAGGGGACTGGGGCCAACGTCCTGACTTTC CASSLDWQGTGANVLTF
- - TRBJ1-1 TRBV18 TGTGCCAGCTCACCACCGGGGGGATTGGGGACTGAAGCTTTCTTT CASSPPGGLGTEAFF
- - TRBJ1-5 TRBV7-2 TGTGCCAGCAGCTCCTCGGGAGGAAGGGTCAATCAGCCCCAGCATTTT CASSSSGGRVNQPQHF
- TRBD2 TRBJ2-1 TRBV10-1 TGCGCCAGCAGTAAGGGACTAGACGCTTACAATGAGCAGTTCTTC CASSKGLDAYNEQFF
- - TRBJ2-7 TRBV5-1 TGCGCCAGCACGGGCGGGTACGAGCAGTACTTC CASTGGYEQYF
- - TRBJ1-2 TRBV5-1 TGCGCCAGCAGCTTGGGAGCAGGGAATGGCTACACCTTC CASSLGAGNGYTF
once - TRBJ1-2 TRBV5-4 TGTGCCAGCAGCTTCCAGGGGAACTTAGATGGCTACACCTTC CASSFQGNLDGYTF
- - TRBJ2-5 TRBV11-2 TGTGCCAGCAGCTTAGGTTCGGGGTATGGGGAGACCCAGTACTTC CASSLGSGYGETQYF
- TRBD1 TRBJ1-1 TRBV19 TGTGCCAGTAGTATAGCATGGGGGACAGACACTGAAGCTTTCTTT CASSIAWGTDTEAFF
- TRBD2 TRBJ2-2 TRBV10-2 TGCGCCAGCTCCTTGCGGGAGAAGGCCGGGGAGCTGTTTTTT CASSLREKAGELFF
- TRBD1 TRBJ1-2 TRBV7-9 TGTGCCAGCAGCTTTGGGACAGCCATCTATGGCTACACCTTC CASSFGTAIYGYTF
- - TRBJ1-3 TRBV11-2 TGTGCCAGCAGCTTAGTCGGGTCCGGAAACACCATATATTTT CASSLVGSGNTIYF
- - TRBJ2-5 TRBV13 TGTGCCAGCAGCTTTAGAGTTGAGTACCAAGAGACCCAGTACTTC CASSFRVEYQETQYF
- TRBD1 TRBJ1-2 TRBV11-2 TGTGCCAGCAGCCCCCTGGGACAGGGGGCCGGCGGCTACACCTTC CASSPLGQGAGGYTF
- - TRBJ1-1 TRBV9 TGTGCCAGCAGCGTGGCCCCCCGGAACACTGAAGCTTTCTTT CASSVAPRNTEAFF
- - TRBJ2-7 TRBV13 TGTGCCAGCAGCCCCTGGGGCAGGATAAGCTCCTACGAGCAGTACTTC CASSPWGRISSYEQYF
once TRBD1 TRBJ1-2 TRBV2 TGTGCCAGCAGGCCGGGACAGATCTATGGCTACACCTTC CASRPGQIYGYTF
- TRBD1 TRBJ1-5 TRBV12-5 TGTGCTAGTGGTTGGTCCCGGGACAGGGGACATCAGCCCCAGCATTTT CASGWSRDRGHQPQHF
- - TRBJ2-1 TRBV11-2 TGTGCCAGCAGCTTAGGGAGGGGCAATGAGCAGTTCTTC CASSLGRGNEQFF
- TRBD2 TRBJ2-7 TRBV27 TGTGCCAGCAGGGCTAGCGGCTACGAGCAGTACTTC CASRASGYEQYF
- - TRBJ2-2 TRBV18 TGTGCCAGCTCACCACCGTTCGGTCTGAAGAACACCGGGGAGCTGTTTTTT CASSPPFGLKNTGELFF
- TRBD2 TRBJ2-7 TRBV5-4 TGTGCCAGCAGCTACTATAGCGGGAGGGCCGACGAGCAGTACTTC CASSYYSGRADEQYF
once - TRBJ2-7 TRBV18 TGTGCCAGCTCACCACTCAGGGGGGACTCCTACGAGCAGTACTTC CASSPLRGDSYEQYF
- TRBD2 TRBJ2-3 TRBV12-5 TGTGCTAGTGGTTGGGTGGCGGGGGGGCCCTACACAGATACGCAGTATTTT CASGWVAGGPYTDTQYF
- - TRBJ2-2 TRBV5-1 TGCGCCAGCAGGCTCCCGGGCACCGGGGAGCTGTTTTTT CASRLPGTGELFF
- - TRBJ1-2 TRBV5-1 TGCGCCAGCAGCTCGGGGTCATACTATGGCTACACCTTC CASSSGSYYGYTF
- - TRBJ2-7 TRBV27 TGTGCCAGCAGTTTATCGGGCCAGTCCTACGAGCAGTACTTC CASSLSGQSYEQYF
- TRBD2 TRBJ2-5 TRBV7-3 TGTGCCAGCAGCTTAATGCGGGGGTCAGAGACCCAGTACTTC CASSLMRGSETQYF
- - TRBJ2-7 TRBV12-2 TGTGCAAGTCGCTTAGATGGCAGGTTCTACGAGCAGTACTTC CASRLDGRFYEQYF
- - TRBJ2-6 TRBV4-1 TGCGCCAGCAGCCAAGGGCAGGGTATGTTGAGGTCTGGGGCCAACGTCCTGACTTTC CASSQGQGMLRSGANVLTF